This T cell receptor (beta chain) comes out of a study of long-term antiretroviral therapy in people with HIV (dated by TCRdb to between 2020 and 2023). Regarding the complete study: The earliest samples were collected approximately a decade before the 2015 WHO recommendation for immediate ART, a period when ART was typically delayed until CD4 counts fell. Whether ART initiation and durable HIV suppression were associated with changes in peripheral blood TRB repertoire composition and diversity was tested in a retrospective serial study. A total of 150 to 200 cryopreserved PBMC samples were contributed to the cohort by 30 adults with confirmed HIV infection, with samples collected serially over a mean of approximately six years (range 1-12). No cross-contamination during QIAcube processing was seen in test extractions of a monoclonal T-cell line run alongside roughly 30 polyclonal samples. Of the 30 to 35 participants with HIV, about a dozen were female. Here is what the overall study found, with its caveats: Samples dated from the mid-2000s to the late 2010s, and the ART regimens used may be less effective than current ones. The repertoire was dominated across all time points by expanded TRB clones identified before ART initiation, although this dominance was seen to fluctuate and to decrease in many PLHIV after ART. A significant increase in TRB diversity was found to be associated with ART initiation, although TRB diversity was observed to remain significantly below that of transplant donor controls even after long-term ART. Inferences about post-ART repertoire changes were limited because no data were available on ART adherence, viral resistance or therapy changes. Because cell numbers in pre-ART samples were limited, unsorted PBMC were profiled instead of sorted CD4+ and CD8+ T cells. Owing to limited PBMC availability, only the TCR beta chain was sequenced, without alpha chain pairing. Narrower CDR3 length ranges were observed in HIV repertoires than in controls, and an antigen-experienced repertoire with only a slight naive shift after ART was suggested by the network structure.

The CDR3 sequence holds 15 residues, the cysteine and phenylalanine included. The retained sequence is limited to the CDR3, 45 bases, with the frame set at the first base. Taken from the germline V gene, the CDR1 and CDR2 loops are MNHEY and SVGAGI. The immunoSEQ hsTCRB v3.0 assay was used at survey level resolution for TRB variable region sequencing. TRB sequencing targeted a depth of about 40,000-55,000 T-cell genomes per sample. An Illumina MiSeq with a v3 150-cycle kit was used to sequence the pooled TRB libraries. In the paper's pipeline: Repertoire analysis ran in R within a reproducible Nextflow workflow covering QC, data transformation and analysis. LymphoSeq2, an R package for exploring AIRR-Seq data, was used to implement custom analyses. A handful of samples that produced fewer than 5000 total TRB sequences were removed, so 188 HIV repertoires were analyzed. Of the approximately 190 retained HIV repertoires, about 61 were collected before and more than 120 after ART initiation. Repertoires were downsampled to 5000 TRB nucleotide sequences, and summary statistics were averaged over 100 downsampling iterations. TRB sequences were retained for analysis only if CDR3 regions of at least seven amino acids were present. Diversity was assessed using a clonality score derived from Shannon entropy and using the Gini coefficient. In the repertoire networks, any two of the top 5000 CDR3 amino acid sequences were linked whenever the two sequences differed by an edit distance of one. For TRB CDR3 amino acid sequences, antigen specificity groups and MHC restriction were predicted with GLIPH2. Known CMV, EBV, HIV or tissue antigen associations were flagged by matching CDR3 amino acid sequences against VDJdb and McPAS-TCR. Pre-ART, post-ART and control groups were compared with Wilcoxon signed-rank tests and Holm-Bonferroni correction. Not all clones reach the TCRdb copy of this immuneACCESS table, which keeps in-frame sequences only. Checked studies attribute under half of the gap to unresolved V genes and leave the rest unexplained. Clonal size and the V and J genes are those of that table, whereas D and trimming came from the DNA. In all, the sample holds tens of thousands of clones, and about 93% of those were seen once. The top ten clonotypes cover around 4.4% of the sample.

This clone was observed a single time. What this receptor recognizes is not known. No qualities accompany the bases; no much larger clone lies one base away. Inclusion was restricted to participants for whom at least one PBMC sample before ART initiation and at least two post-ART samples were available. All participants with HIV were treated in the United States of America. Before DNA extraction, cryopreserved samples containing 1-10 million PBMC were thawed and washed. At the time of the earliest PBMC sample, participants with HIV were aged between about 20 and 54 years. PBMC samples from each participant spanned 1-4 timepoints before ART initiation and 2-8 timepoints after ART initiation, with a median of 7 samples. Serial HIV viral load, CD4+ T-cell count, ART history and demographic data were obtained for every participant. Genomic DNA was extracted from unsorted PBMC with a Qiagen kit on a QIAcube, with processing performed in batches of 12 samples.

The source was unsorted PBMCs, collected about 5.5 years after starting antiretroviral therapy. The chain employs TRBV6-5 and TRBJ1-2; the D gene remains uncertain. The receptor was isolated from a woman in her thirties or forties with HIV. The DNA reads TGTTCTAAAAGTGGGCGGGCTCGGACGGCGACGGGCTACACCTTC. This is translated as CSKSGRARTATGYTF.